This TCR beta chain came from a study of blood T cell repertoires in COVID-19. Whole-study context: Samples came from the United States, Italy and Spain, spanning acute and convalescent COVID-19. T cells, B-cell-depleted T cells, or PBMCs provided the cDNA or gDNA that served as material.

In the authors' methods: Quantification of nucleated cells was approximated via reference gene primer amplification. The data were produced by immunoSEQ multiplex PCR, yet TCRdb's version contains in-frame clones alone and is incomplete. Clone size and V and J calls were adopted from that table, with D and trimming inferred from the DNA. The sample lists about 410,000 clones; just over 85% were seen once. The table lists this clone with a few counts. Trimming shortened V by 0 bases and J by 6 bases, and 23 bases separated the two germline ends. Germline assignment: CDR1 SEHNR and CDR2 FQNEAQ (reference sequence). The CDR3 is 18 amino acids.

Sequenced: peripheral blood. The chain couples TRBV7-9 to TRBJ1-2, with a possible D match to TRBD1 (6 bases). The clonotype was recovered from a woman in her twenties or thirties with active or convalescent COVID-19. This CDR3 is CASSLAGTTTGWGDGYTF. In nucleotides, the CDR3 is TGTGCCAGCAGCTTAGCAGGAACCACGACAGGATGGGGAGATGGCTACACCTTC.